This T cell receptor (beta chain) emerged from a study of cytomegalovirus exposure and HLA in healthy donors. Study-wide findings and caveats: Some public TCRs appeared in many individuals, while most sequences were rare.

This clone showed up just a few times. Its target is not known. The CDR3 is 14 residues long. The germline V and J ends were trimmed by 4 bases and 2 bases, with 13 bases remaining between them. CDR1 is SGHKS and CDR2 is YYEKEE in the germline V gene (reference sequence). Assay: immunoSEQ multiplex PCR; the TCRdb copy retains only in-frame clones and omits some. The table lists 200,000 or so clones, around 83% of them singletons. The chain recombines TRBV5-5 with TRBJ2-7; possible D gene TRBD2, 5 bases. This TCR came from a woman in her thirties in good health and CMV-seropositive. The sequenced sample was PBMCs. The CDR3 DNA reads TGTGCCAGCAGCCCGGCGGGCAGAGCCTACGAGCAGTACTTC. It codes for CASSPAGRAYEQYF.